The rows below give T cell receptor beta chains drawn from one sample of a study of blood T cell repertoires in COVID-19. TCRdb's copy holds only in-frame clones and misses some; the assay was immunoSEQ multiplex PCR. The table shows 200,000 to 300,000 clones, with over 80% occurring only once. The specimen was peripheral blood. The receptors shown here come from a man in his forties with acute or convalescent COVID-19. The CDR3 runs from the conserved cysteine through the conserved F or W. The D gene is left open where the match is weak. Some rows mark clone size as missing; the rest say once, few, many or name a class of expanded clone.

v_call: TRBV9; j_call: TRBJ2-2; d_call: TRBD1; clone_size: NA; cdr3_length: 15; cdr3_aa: CASSTGGSHTGELFF; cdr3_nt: TGTGCCAGCAGCACAGGGGGCTCCCACACCGGGGAGCTGTTTTTT
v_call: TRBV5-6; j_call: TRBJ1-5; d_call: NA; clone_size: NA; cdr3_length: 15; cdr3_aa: CASSGSPQGNQPQHF; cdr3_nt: TGTGCCAGCAGCGGGTCCCCGCAGGGTAATCAGCCCCAGCATTTT
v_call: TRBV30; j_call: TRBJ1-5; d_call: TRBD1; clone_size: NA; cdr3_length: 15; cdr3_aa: CAWSRQGTSNQPQHF; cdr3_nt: TGTGCCTGGAGTAGACAGGGGACTAGCAATCAGCCCCAGCATTTT
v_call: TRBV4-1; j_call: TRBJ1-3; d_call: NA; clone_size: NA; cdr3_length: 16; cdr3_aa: CASSPGGRGAGNTIYF; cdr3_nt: TGCGCCAGCAGCCCTGGAGGACGGGGGGCTGGAAACACCATATATTTT
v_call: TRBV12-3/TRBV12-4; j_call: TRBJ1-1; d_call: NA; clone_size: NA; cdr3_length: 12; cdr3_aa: CASSLRNTEAFF; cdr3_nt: TGTGCCAGCAGTTTGAGAAACACTGAAGCTTTCTTT
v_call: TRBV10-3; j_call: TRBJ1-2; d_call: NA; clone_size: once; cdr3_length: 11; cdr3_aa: CAIIGNYGYTF; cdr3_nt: TGTGCCATCATCGGTAACTATGGCTACACCTTC
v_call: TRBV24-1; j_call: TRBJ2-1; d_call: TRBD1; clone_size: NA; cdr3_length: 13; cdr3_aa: CATSDIQGNEQFF; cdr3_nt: TGTGCCACCAGTGATATACAGGGGAATGAGCAGTTCTTC
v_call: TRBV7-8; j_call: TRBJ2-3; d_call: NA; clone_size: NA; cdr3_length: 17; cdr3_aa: CASSRGGGGTVTDTQYF; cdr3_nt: TGTGCCAGCAGCCGAGGAGGCGGAGGGACTGTCACAGATACGCAGTATTTT
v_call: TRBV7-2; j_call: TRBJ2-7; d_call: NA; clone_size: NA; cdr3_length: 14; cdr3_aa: CASSLHRRAYEQYF; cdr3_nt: TGTGCCAGCAGCTTGCATCGCAGGGCCTACGAGCAGTACTTC
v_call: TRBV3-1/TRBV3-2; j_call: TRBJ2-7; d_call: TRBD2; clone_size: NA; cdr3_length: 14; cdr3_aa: CASRRASGSNEQYF; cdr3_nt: TGTGCCAGCAGAAGGGCTAGCGGAAGCAACGAGCAGTACTTC
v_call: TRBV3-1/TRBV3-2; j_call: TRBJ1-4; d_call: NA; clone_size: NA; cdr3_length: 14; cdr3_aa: CASKSGGKVEKLFF; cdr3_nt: TGTGCCAGCAAGTCGGGGGGGAAAGTTGAAAAACTGTTTTTT
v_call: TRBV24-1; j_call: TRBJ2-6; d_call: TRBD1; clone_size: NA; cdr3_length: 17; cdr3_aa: CATSDAPGGSGANVLTF; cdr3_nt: TGTGCCACCAGTGACGCCCCAGGGGGCTCTGGGGCCAACGTCCTGACTTTC
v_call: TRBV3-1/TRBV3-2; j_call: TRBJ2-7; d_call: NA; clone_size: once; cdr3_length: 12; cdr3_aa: CASSPSHDEQYF; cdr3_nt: TGTGCCAGCAGCCCGAGTCACGACGAGCAGTACTTC
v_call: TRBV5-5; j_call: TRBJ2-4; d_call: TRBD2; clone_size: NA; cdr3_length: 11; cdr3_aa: CASSFMGGQYF; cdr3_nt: TGTGCCAGCAGCTTTATGGGAGGGCAGTACTTC
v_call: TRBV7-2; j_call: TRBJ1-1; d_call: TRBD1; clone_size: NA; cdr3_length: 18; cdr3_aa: CASTLTSGTAIFNTEAFF; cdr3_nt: TGTGCCAGCACCCTAACCTCCGGGACAGCCATCTTTAACACTGAAGCTTTCTTT
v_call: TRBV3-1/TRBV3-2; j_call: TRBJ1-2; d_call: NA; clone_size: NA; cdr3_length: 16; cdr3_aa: CASSQGAPQGIYGYTF; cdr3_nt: TGTGCCAGCAGCCAAGGGGCACCCCAGGGGATTTATGGCTACACCTTC
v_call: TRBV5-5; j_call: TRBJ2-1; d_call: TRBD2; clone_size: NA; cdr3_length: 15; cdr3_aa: CASRLGLAEHNEQFF; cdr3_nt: TGTGCCAGCAGACTAGGACTAGCGGAACACAATGAGCAGTTCTTC
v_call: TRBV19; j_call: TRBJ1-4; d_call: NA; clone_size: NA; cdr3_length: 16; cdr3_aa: CASRLVVGQSNEKLFF; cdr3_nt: TGTGCCAGTAGATTGGTTGTTGGACAGTCGAATGAAAAACTGTTTTTT
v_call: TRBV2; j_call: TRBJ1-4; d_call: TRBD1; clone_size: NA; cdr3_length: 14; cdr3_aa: CASIRRQGAEKLFF; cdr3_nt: TGTGCCAGCATTCGCCGACAGGGGGCTGAAAAACTGTTTTTT
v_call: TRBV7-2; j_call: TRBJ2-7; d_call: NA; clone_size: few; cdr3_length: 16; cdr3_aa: CASSLRGRAGSNEQYF; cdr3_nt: TGTGCCAGCAGCTTGAGGGGGAGGGCCGGTTCCAACGAGCAGTACTTC
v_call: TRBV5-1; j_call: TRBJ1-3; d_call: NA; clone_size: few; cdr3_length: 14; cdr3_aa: CASSFNPLGNTIYF; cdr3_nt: TGCGCCAGCAGCTTCAATCCCCTAGGAAACACCATATATTTT
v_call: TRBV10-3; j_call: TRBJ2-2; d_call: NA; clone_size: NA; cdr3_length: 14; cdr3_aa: CATKQGKGTGELFF; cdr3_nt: TGTGCCACCAAGCAGGGGAAGGGCACCGGGGAGCTGTTTTTT
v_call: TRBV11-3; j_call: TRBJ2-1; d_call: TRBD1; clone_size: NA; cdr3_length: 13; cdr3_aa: CASSFQGAGEQFF; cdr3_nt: TGTGCCAGCAGCTTTCAGGGGGCCGGGGAGCAGTTCTTC
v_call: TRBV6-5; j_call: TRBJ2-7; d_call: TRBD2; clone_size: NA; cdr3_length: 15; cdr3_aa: CASRLEGGSGYEQYF; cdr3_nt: TGTGCCAGCAGATTAGAGGGCGGGAGTGGGTACGAGCAGTACTTC
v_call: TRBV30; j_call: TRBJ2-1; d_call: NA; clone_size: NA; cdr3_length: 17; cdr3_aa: CAWSVPRSRSSYNEQFF; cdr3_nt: TGTGCCTGGAGTGTACCCCGGTCTAGGAGCTCCTACAATGAGCAGTTCTTC
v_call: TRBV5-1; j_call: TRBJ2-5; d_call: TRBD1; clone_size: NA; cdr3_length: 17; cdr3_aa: CASSLVGTGRGEETQYF; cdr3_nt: TGCGCCAGCAGCTTGGTAGGGACAGGGCGTGGGGAAGAGACCCAGTACTTC
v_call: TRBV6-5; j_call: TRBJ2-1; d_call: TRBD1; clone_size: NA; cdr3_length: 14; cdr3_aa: CASRSQGETNEQFF; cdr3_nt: TGTGCCAGCAGGTCACAGGGGGAAACCAATGAGCAGTTCTTC
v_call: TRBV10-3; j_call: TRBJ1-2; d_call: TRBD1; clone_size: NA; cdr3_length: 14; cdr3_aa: CAISSGTGGSGYTF; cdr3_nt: TGTGCCATCAGTTCCGGGACAGGAGGTTCTGGCTACACCTTC
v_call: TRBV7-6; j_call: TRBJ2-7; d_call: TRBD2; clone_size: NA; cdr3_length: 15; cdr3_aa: CASSLGSGRIYEQYF; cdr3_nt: TGTGCCAGCAGCTTAGGCAGCGGGAGGATCTACGAGCAGTACTTC
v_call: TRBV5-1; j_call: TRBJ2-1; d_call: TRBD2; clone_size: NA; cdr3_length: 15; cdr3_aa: CASSPGTTRYNEQFF; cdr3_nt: TGCGCCAGCAGCCCCGGGACTACTCGCTACAATGAGCAGTTCTTC
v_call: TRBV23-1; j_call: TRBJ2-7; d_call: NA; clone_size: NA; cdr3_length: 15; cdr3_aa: CASIDSGTAGYEQYF; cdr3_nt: TGCGCCAGCATCGATTCCGGGACAGCGGGCTACGAGCAGTACTTC
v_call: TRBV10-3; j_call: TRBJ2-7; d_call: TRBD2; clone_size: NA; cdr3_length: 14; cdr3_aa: CAVNPGLASYEQYF; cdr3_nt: TGTGCCGTGAATCCGGGACTAGCCTCCTACGAGCAGTACTTC
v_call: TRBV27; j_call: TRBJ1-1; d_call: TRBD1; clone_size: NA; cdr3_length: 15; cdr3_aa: CASSPGTGGNTEAFF; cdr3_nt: TGTGCCAGCAGTCCGGGGACAGGGGGGAACACTGAAGCTTTCTTT